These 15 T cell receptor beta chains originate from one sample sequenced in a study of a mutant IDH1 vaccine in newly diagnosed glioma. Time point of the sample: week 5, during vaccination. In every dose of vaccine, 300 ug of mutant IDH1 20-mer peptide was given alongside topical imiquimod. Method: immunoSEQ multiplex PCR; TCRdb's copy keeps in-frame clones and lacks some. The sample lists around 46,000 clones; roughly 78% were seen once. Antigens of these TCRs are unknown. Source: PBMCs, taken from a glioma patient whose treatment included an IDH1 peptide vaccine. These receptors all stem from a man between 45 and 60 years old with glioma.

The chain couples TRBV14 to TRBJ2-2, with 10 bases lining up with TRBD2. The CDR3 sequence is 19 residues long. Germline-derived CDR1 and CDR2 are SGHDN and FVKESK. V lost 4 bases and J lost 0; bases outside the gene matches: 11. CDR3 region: CASSRQRGGNTANTGELFF. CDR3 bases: TGTGCCAGCAGCCGCCAGCGGGGGGGTAATACTGCGAACACCGGGGAGCTGTTTTTT.

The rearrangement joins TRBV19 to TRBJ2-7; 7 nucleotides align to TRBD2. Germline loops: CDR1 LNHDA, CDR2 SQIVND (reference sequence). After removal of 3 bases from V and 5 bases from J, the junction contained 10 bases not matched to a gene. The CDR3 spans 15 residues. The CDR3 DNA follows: TGTGCCAGTAGTATTCAGGACACGGGAGGTGACGAGCAGTACTTC. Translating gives CASSIQDTGGDEQYF. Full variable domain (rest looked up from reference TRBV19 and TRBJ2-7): DGGITQSPKYLFRKEGQNVTLSCEQNLNHDAMYWYRQDPGQGLRLIYYSQIVNDFQKGDIAEGYSVSREKKESFPLTVTSAQKNPTAFYLCASSIQDTGGDEQYFGPGTRLTVT.

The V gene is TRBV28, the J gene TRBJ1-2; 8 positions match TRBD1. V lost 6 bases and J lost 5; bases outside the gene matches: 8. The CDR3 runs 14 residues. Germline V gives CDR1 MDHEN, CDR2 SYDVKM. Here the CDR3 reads CASSSDRGGYGYTF. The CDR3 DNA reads TGTGCCAGCAGCTCCGACAGGGGCGGTTATGGCTACACCTTC.

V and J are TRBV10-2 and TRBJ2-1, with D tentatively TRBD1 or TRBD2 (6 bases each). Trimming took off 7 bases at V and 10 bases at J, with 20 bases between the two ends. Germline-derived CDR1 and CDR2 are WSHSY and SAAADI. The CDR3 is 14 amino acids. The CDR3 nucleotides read TGCGCCAGCAAAGGGACTCCGAGGGGGGAAGAGCAGTTCTTC. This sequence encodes CASKGTPRGEEQFF.

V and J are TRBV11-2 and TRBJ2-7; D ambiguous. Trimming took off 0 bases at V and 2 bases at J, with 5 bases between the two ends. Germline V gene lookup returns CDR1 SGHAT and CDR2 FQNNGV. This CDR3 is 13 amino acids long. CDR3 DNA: TGTGCCAGCAGCTTAGACAGTACCTACGAGCAGTACTTC. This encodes CASSLDSTYEQYF.

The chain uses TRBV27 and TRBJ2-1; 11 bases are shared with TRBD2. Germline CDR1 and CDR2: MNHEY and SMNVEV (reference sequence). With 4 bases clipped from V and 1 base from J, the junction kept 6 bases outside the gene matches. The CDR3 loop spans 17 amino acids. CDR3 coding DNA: TGTGCCAGCAGTTCCCCCGGACTAGCGGGTTCCTACAATGAGCAGTTCTTC. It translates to CASSSPGLAGSYNEQFF.

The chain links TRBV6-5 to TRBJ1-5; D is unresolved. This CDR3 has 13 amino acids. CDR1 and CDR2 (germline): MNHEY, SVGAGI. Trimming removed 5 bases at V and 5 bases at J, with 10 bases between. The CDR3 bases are TGTGCCAGCAGTCAGGACTGGTATCAGCCCCAGCATTTT. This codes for CASSQDWYQPQHF.

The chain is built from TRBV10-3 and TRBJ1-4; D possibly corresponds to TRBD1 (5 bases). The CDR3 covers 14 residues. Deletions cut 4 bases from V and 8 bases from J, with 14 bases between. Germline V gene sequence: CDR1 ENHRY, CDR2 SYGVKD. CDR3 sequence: CAISVGQGREKLFF. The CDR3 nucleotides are TGTGCCATCAGTGTGGGTCAGGGCCGGGAAAAACTGTTTTTT.

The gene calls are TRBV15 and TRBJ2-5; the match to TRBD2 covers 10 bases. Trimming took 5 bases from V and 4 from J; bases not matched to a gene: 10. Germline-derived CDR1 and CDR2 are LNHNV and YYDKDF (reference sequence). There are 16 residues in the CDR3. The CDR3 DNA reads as TGTGCCACCAGCCGGCTAGCGGGGGCCGGGGGAGAGACCCAGTACTTC. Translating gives CATSRLAGAGGETQYF.

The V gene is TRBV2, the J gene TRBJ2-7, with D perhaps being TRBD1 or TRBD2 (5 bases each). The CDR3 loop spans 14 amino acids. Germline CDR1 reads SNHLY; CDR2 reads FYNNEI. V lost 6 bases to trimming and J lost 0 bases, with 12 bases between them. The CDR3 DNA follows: TGTGCCAGCAGACCGGGGACCTACTCCTACGAGCAGTACTTC. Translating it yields CASRPGTYSYEQYF. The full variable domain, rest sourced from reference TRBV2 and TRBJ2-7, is EPEVTQTPSHQVTQMGQEVILRCVPISNHLYFYWYRQILGQKVEFLVSFYNNEISEKSEIFDDQFSVERPDGSNFTLKIRSTKLEDSAMYFCASRPGTYSYEQYFGPGTRLTVT.

The CDR3 is CASSQDTIHTGGQPQHF. The CDR3 DNA reads TGCGCCAGCAGCCAAGATACAATTCATACAGGGGGTCAGCCCCAGCATTTT. The genes are TRBV4-1 and TRBJ1-5; 8 bases are shared with TRBD1. Germline values: CDR1 MGHRA, CDR2 YSYEKL. The CDR3 has 17 amino acids. V shed 0 bases and J 6 bases; nucleotides not matched to a gene: 10.

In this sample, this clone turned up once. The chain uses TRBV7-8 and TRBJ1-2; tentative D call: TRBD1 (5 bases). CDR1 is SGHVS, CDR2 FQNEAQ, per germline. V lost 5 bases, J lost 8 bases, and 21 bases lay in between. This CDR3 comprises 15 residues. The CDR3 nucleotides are TGTGCCAGCAGCGACCCAGGACGGGGCTGGGAAGGCTACACCTTC. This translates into CASSDPGRGWEGYTF.

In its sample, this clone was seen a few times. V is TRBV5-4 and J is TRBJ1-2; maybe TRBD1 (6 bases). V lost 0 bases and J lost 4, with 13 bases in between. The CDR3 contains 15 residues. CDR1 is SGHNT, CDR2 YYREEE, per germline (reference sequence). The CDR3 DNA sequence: TGTGCCAGCAGCTTGGTTTCAGGGGTTGGCTATGGCTACACCTTC. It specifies CASSLVSGVGYGYTF.

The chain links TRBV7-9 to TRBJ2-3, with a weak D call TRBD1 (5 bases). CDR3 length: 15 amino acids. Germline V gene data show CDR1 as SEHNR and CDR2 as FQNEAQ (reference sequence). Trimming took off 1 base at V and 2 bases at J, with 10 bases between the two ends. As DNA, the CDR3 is TGTGCCAGCAGCTTAGGTACAGGAGACACAGATACGCAGTATTTT. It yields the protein CASSLGTGDTDTQYF.

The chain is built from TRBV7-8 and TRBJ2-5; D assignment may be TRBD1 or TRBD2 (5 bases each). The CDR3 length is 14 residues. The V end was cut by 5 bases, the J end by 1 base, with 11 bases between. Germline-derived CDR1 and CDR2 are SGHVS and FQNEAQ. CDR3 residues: CASSPGRSQETQYF. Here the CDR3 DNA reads TGTGCCAGCAGCCCGGGGCGGTCCCAAGAGACCCAGTACTTC.